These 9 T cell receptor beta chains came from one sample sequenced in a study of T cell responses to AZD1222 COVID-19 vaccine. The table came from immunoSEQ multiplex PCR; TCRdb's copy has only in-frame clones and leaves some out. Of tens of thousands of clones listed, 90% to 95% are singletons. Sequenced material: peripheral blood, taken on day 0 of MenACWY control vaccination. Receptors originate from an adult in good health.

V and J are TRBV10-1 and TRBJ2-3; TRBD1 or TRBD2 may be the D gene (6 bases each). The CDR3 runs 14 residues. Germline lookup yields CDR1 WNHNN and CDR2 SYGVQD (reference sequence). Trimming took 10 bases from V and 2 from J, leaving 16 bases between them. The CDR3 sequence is CATRRGADTDTQYF. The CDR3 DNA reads TGCGCCACCCGGAGGGGGGCCGACACAGATACGCAGTATTTT.

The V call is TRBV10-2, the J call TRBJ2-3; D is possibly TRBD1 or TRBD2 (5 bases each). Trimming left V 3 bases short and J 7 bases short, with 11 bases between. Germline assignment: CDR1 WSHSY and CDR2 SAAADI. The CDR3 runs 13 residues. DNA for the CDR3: TGCGCCAGCAGTGACTACAGGAGGAATACGCAGTATTTT. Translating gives CASSDYRRNTQYF.

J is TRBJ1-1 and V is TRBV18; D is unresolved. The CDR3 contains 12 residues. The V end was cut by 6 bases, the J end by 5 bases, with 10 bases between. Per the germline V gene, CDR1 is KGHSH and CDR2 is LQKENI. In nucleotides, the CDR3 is TGTGCCAGCTCCCTCGGAAGGACTGAAGCTTTCTTT. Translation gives CASSLGRTEAFF.

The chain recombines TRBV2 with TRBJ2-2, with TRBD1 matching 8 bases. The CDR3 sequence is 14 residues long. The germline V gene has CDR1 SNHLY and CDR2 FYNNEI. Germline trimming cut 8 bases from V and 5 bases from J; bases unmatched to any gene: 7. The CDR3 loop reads CASLQGAKTGELFF. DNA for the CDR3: TGTGCCAGCCTCCAGGGGGCTAAAACCGGGGAGCTGTTTTTT.

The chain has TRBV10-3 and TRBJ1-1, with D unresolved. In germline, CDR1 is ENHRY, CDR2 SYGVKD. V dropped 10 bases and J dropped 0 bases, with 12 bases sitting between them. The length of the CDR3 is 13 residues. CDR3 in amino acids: CATTTAMNTEAFF. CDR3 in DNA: TGTGCCACCACTACAGCGATGAACACTGAAGCTTTCTTT.

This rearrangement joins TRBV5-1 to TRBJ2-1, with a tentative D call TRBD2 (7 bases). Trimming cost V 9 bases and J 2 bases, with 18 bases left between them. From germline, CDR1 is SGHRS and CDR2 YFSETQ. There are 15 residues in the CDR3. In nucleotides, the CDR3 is TGCGCCAACACCCGGGGGGCATGGACCTACAATGAGCAGTTCTTC. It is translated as CANTRGAWTYNEQFF.

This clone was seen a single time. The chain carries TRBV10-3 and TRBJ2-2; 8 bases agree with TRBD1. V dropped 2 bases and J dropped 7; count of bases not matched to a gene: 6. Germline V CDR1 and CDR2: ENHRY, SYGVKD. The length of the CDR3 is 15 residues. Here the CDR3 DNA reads TGTGCCATCAGTGAGGACAGGGGTCGGAGCGGGGAGCTGTTTTTT. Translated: CAISEDRGRSGELFF.

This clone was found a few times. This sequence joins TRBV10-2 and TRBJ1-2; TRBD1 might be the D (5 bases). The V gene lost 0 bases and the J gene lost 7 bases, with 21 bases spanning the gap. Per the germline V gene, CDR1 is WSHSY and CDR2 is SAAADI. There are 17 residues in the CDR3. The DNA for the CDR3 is TGCGCCAGCAGTGAGTCGATGGGGGGGACGCGCACTAGTGGCTACACCTTC. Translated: CASSESMGGTRTSGYTF.

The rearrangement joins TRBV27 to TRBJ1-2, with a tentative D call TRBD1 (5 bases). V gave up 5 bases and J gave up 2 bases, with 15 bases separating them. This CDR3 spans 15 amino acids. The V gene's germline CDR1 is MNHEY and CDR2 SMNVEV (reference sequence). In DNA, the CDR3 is TGTGCCAGCAGTCCAAGACAGTTTTTAAACTATGGCTACACCTTC. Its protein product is CASSPRQFLNYGYTF.